These T cell receptor beta chains were read from a single sample in a study of OX40 agonist ivuxolimab in advanced cancers. Using immunoSEQ multiplex PCR, the repertoire was profiled, and TCRdb retains in-frame clones only, with some absent. The sample contains 45,000 to 65,000 clones, 60% to 80% of which appear only once. The input for sequencing was CD4+ or CD8+ T cells sorted from blood, taken in a trial of the OX40 agonist ivuxolimab. Every receptor here comes from an adult with an advanced solid tumor such as melanoma, head and neck, liver or kidney cancer. Both conserved end residues are part of each CDR3. A D gene is named only where the DNA matches it firmly. Rows may omit the clone size; those that give it use once, few, many or a size class.

NA	TRBJ2-7	TRBV19	15	NA	TGTGCCAGTAGTGACCGGGACACTAGCTCCTACGAGCAGTACTTC	CASSDRDTSSYEQYF
NA	TRBJ1-1	TRBV7-9	15	NA	TGTGCCAGCAGCCAAGGTAAAGGGATGGACACTGAAGCTTTCTTT	CASSQGKGMDTEAFF
NA	TRBJ1-1	TRBV7-6	14	TRBD1	TGTGCCAGCAGCTTAGCGAACACAGGGGCTGAAGCTTTCTTT	CASSLANTGAEAFF
NA	TRBJ2-6	TRBV27	18	TRBD1	TGTGCCAGCAGTTTACGATACACAGGGGCGGGTGGGGCCAACGTCCTGACTTTC	CASSLRYTGAGGANVLTF
NA	TRBJ1-1	TRBV29-1	12	NA	TGCAGCGTTGAAGATTCCGGCACTGAAGCTTTCTTT	CSVEDSGTEAFF
NA	TRBJ1-1	TRBV11-3	15	NA	TGTGCCAGCAGCCCCGGGGGGGGCTTGGGCACTGAAGCTTTCTTT	CASSPGGGLGTEAFF
NA	TRBJ1-6	TRBV2	17	NA	TGTGCCAGCAGTGTCCCCCGGGACCGCCTAAGTAATTCACCCCTCCACTTT	CASSVPRDRLSNSPLHF
NA	TRBJ2-3	TRBV7-2	15	NA	TGTGCCAGCAGCTTAGACTGGGGGAACACAGATACGCAGTATTTT	CASSLDWGNTDTQYF
NA	TRBJ2-5	TRBV19	14	TRBD2	TGTGCCAGTACTCCGACTAGCGGGGCGGAGACCCAGTACTTC	CASTPTSGAETQYF
NA	TRBJ1-1	TRBV7-2	14	TRBD1	TGTGCCAGCAGCTCCCAGGGGGGGAACACTGAAGCTTTCTTT	CASSSQGGNTEAFF
NA	TRBJ2-7	TRBV2	15	NA	TGTGCCAGCAGAGACCCGGTGGATGCTCCCTACGAGCAGTGCTTC	CASRDPVDAPYEQCF
NA	TRBJ1-1	TRBV25-1	16	NA	TGTGCCAGCACTTCCTATGGCGGGACGTTAGGAACTGAAGCTTTCTTT	CASTSYGGTLGTEAFF
NA	TRBJ2-2	TRBV23-1	15	NA	TGCGCCAGCAGCCTAGGCCACGGGAACACCGGGGAGCTGTTTTTT	CASSLGHGNTGELFF
NA	TRBJ1-2	TRBV7-9	16	NA	TGTGCCAGCAGCTCCCTCATGGGGGGGTCCAACTATGGCTACACCTTC	CASSSLMGGSNYGYTF
NA	TRBJ1-2	TRBV7-8	15	TRBD1	TGTGCCAGCAGCTCCCGGGACAGGGGGAGCTATGGCTACACCTTC	CASSSRDRGSYGYTF
NA	TRBJ2-5	TRBV19	14	NA	TGTGCCAGTAGTATCGGAACTGGTCAAGAGACCCAGTACTTC	CASSIGTGQETQYF
NA	TRBJ2-5	TRBV27	15	NA	TGTGCCAGCAGTTTACATTGGGAACCACGAGAGACCCAGTACTTC	CASSLHWEPRETQYF
NA	TRBJ1-5	TRBV18	14	NA	TGTGCCAGCTCACCACAGGGTAGCAATCAGCCCCAGCATTTT	CASSPQGSNQPQHF
NA	TRBJ1-2	TRBV4-3	14	NA	TGCGCCAGCAGCCCCTCAGGGACGGACTATGGCTACACCTTC	CASSPSGTDYGYTF
NA	TRBJ2-7	TRBV4-2	15	NA	TGTGCCAGCAGCCAACCAGGGACAACGGATTACGAGCAGTACTTC	CASSQPGTTDYEQYF
few	TRBJ2-1	TRBV7-2	15	NA	TGTGCCAGCAGCAAAAATAGCAATACCGCCCATGAGCAGTTCTTC	CASSKNSNTAHEQFF
NA	TRBJ1-4	TRBV4-1	15	NA	TGCGCCAGCAGCCATGCGACGACTCGAGGGGAAAAACTGTTTTTT	CASSHATTRGEKLFF
NA	TRBJ2-1	TRBV7-2	13	NA	TGTGCCAGCAGTCAGAACAGCGCGGGTGAGCAGTTCTTC	CASSQNSAGEQFF
NA	TRBJ1-1	TRBV6-5	15	TRBD1	TGTGCCAGCAGCACCCTGGGACAGGGGCTTCAGAAAGCTTTCTTT	CASSTLGQGLQKAFF
NA	TRBJ2-2	TRBV7-2	15	NA	TGTGCCAGCAGCCGGAGGGAGCCGAGGACCGGGGAGCTGTTTTTT	CASSRREPRTGELFF
NA	TRBJ2-1	TRBV15	13	NA	TGTGCCACCAGCAGAGATTGGGGGAATGAGCAGTTCTTC	CATSRDWGNEQFF
few	TRBJ1-5	TRBV28	10	NA	TGTGCCAGCAGTAATCAGCCCCAGCATTTT	CASSNQPQHF
few	TRBJ2-1	TRBV19	17	TRBD2	TGTGCCAGTAGTCTTAGGTGGGGTAGCGGGAGTCCCCATGAGCAGTTCTTC	CASSLRWGSGSPHEQFF